The 3 T cell receptor beta chains below all came from one sample that was sequenced in a study of cytomegalovirus exposure and HLA in healthy donors. The PCR employed 60 Vbeta primers together with 13 Jbeta primers. Method: immunoSEQ multiplex PCR; TCRdb's copy keeps in-frame clones and lacks some. In the table there are about 170,000 clones, approximately 84% of which are singletons. The material sequenced was PBMCs. The receptors derive from a woman in her forties or fifties in good health and CMV-seropositive.

This clone was seen a few times. The CDR3 loop is CASSRGLEETQYF. The CDR3, as DNA: TGCGCCAGCAGCCGAGGACTAGAAGAGACCCAGTACTTC. The rearrangement links TRBV4-1 to TRBJ2-5; 7 nucleotides align to TRBD2. V was pared by 4 bases and J by 3 bases, with 2 bases of the junction left unmatched. Germline V gene sequence: CDR1 MGHRA, CDR2 YSYEKL. The CDR3 covers 13 residues.

J is TRBJ2-2 and V is TRBV6-6; 7 nucleotides match TRBD2. Germline V CDR1 and CDR2: MNHNY, SVGAGI (reference sequence). CDR3 size: 14 residues. Trimming cost V 9 bases and J 2 bases; bases outside gene matches: 6. CDR3 loop: CASTLAGNTGELFF. CDR3 DNA: TGTGCCAGTACGTTAGCGGGCAACACCGGGGAGCTGTTTTTT.

The chain is built from TRBV27 and TRBJ1-6; D perhaps matches TRBD1 (5 bases). The CDR3 runs to 14 residues. V was pared by 6 bases and J by 9 bases, with 15 bases between. Looked up from germline, CDR1 is MNHEY and CDR2 is SMNVEV (reference sequence). This CDR3 reads CASRNPTGASPLHF. DNA for the CDR3: TGTGCCAGCAGGAATCCAACAGGAGCTTCACCCCTCCACTTT.